Presented here are 11 T cell receptor beta chains from one specimen sequenced in a study of blood T cell repertoires in COVID-19. Clones were sequenced by immunoSEQ multiplex PCR, and TCRdb holds only the in-frame ones, with some missing. The data hold 200,000 or so clones, with about 86% observed a single time. Sequencing input: PBMCs or T cells enriched from blood (not recorded which). The receptors stem from a woman aged 40 to 49 with acute COVID-19.

The V gene is TRBV27, the J gene TRBJ1-2; D gene unclear. The CDR3 extends over 13 amino acids. Trimming removed 3 bases from V and 2 bases from J, with 7 bases in between. Germline loops: CDR1 MNHEY, CDR2 SMNVEV (reference sequence). The CDR3 spells CASSFTQNYGYTF. CDR3 bases: TGTGCCAGCAGTTTTACACAGAACTATGGCTACACCTTC.

The count of this clone is one. The rearrangement joins TRBV5-1 to TRBJ1-1; D is possibly TRBD1 (6 bases). The CDR3 consists of 14 residues. Trimming took 5 bases from V and 1 from J, leaving 12 bases between them. Germline V gene sequence: CDR1 SGHRS, CDR2 YFSETQ. For the CDR3, the DNA is TGCGCCAGCAGTCCGACAGGACAGAACACTGAAGCTTTCTTT. It codes for CASSPTGQNTEAFF.

This clone was observed a single time. The chain is built from TRBV15 and TRBJ2-2; TRBD1 matches 9 bases. This CDR3 spans 18 amino acids. In germline, CDR1 is LNHNV, CDR2 YYDKDF (reference sequence). Trimming cost V 3 bases and J 5 bases; bases outside gene matches: 13. The DNA for the CDR3 is TGTGCCACCAGCAGGGCCCGAACTGGGACAGGGCGGACCGGGGAGCTGTTTTTT. Its protein product is CATSRARTGTGRTGELFF.

This clone was observed a few times. The chain is built from TRBV7-8 and TRBJ2-1, with TRBD2 matching over 9 bases. Germline V gene sequence: CDR1 SGHVS, CDR2 FQNEAQ. V lost 1 base, J lost 4 bases, and 2 bases stayed unmatched. This CDR3 has 15 residues. CDR3 loop: CASSLGLADYNEQFF. CDR3 bases: TGTGCCAGCAGCTTAGGACTAGCGGATTACAATGAGCAGTTCTTC.

The rearrangement links TRBV27 to TRBJ1-1; 10 bases are shared with TRBD1. This CDR3 is 12 amino acids long. V trimming: 8 bases; J trimming: 6 bases; junction bases outside the gene matches: 3. Germline V gene lookup returns CDR1 MNHEY and CDR2 SMNVEV (reference sequence). The CDR3 nucleotides read TGTGCCAGCGGGACAGGGGCTTCTGAAGCTTTCTTT. Amino acid sequence: CASGTGASEAFF.

The genes are TRBV19 and TRBJ1-2; the D gene is possibly TRBD1 (5 bases). V lost 7 bases, J lost 4 bases, and 19 bases lay in between. Germline CDR1 is LNHDA and CDR2 is SQIVND (reference sequence). This CDR3 comprises 15 residues. The CDR3 DNA sequence: TGTGCCAGTAAGACGGGGGGAACGGGAAGCTATGGCTACACCTTC. This encodes CASKTGGTGSYGYTF.

As for this clone: Other DNA sequences in the same sample also yield this CDR3. CDR3 sequence: CASSPRTSGSYEQYF. The CDR3 nucleotides read TGTGCCAGCAGCCCCCGGACTAGCGGGAGCTACGAGCAGTACTTC. The chain uses TRBV7-2 and TRBJ2-7; TRBD2 matches at 13 bases. The junction had 4 bases not matched to a gene; V was cut back by 5 bases and J by 3 bases. The CDR3 has 15 amino acids. Looked up from germline, CDR1 is SGHTA and CDR2 is FQGNSA.

V and J are TRBV10-3 and TRBJ1-1; D call uncertain. V lost 0 bases to trimming and J lost 4 bases, with 3 bases between them. CDR1 ENHRY and CDR2 SYGVKD come from the germline V gene. The CDR3 sequence is 12 residues long. CDR3 loop: CAISESATEAFF. The CDR3 nucleotides are TGTGCCATCAGTGAGTCGGCCACTGAAGCTTTCTTT.

The chain has TRBV27 and TRBJ1-5, with D hard to call. This CDR3 has 15 amino acids. Trimming cost V 0 bases and J 7 bases, with 13 bases left between them. Germline-derived CDR1 and CDR2 are MNHEY and SMNVEV (reference sequence). CDR3 sequence (DNA): TGTGCCAGCAGTTTATCGAGAGGGAATCTGCAGCCCCAGCATTTT. This sequence encodes CASSLSRGNLQPQHF.

J is TRBJ2-1 and V is TRBV25-1; 13 positions agree with TRBD2. This CDR3 is 17 amino acids long. Germline values: CDR1 MGHDK, CDR2 SYGVNS. The J segment lost 0 bases and the V segment lost 4 bases, leaving 3 bases of the junction unmatched. DNA of the CDR3: TGTGCCAGCAGTGGTTGGACTAGCGGGAGCTCCTACAATGAGCAGTTCTTC. This translates into CASSGWTSGSSYNEQFF.

In this sample, this clone turned up a few times. This chain joins TRBV5-6 and TRBJ2-7; D perhaps matches TRBD1 (5 bases). The CDR3 is 12 amino acids. Germline V lookup: CDR1 SGHDT, CDR2 YYEEEE. Trimming cost V 4 bases and J 3 bases, with 8 bases left between them. This CDR3 reads CASSRDSYEQYF. CDR3 DNA: TGTGCCAGCAGCCGCGACAGCTACGAGCAGTACTTC.